The source of this T cell receptor (beta chain) is a study of blood T cell repertoires in COVID-19. Using immunoSEQ multiplex PCR, the repertoire was profiled, and TCRdb retains in-frame clones only, with some absent. This table has about 170,000 clones, approximately 83% appearing once. The CDR3 is made up of 11 amino acids. J lost 5 bases, V lost 6 bases, and 1 base had no gene match. Germline values: CDR1 SNHLY, CDR2 FYNNEI. The source material was peripheral blood. The V gene is TRBV2, the J gene TRBJ2-7, with TRBD2 matching over 7 bases. This sequence originates from a woman older than 75 with acute or convalescent COVID-19. CDR3 nucleotides: TGTGCCAGCAGAGCGGGACACGAGCAGTACTTC. This encodes CASRAGHEQYF. Full variable domain (outside the CDR3, taken from reference TRBV2 and TRBJ2-7): EPEVTQTPSHQVTQMGQEVILRCVPISNHLYFYWYRQILGQKVEFLVSFYNNEISEKSEIFDDQFSVERPDGSNFTLKIRSTKLEDSAMYFCASRAGHEQYFGPGTRLTVT.